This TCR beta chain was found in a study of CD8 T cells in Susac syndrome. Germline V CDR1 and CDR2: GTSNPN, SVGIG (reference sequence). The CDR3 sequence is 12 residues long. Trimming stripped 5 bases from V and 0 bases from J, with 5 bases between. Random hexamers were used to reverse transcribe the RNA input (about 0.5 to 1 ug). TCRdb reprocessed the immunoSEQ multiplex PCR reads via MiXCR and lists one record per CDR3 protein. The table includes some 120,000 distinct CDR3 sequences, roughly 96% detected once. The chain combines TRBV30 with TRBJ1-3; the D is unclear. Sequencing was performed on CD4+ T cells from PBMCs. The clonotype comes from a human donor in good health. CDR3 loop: CAWDNSGNTIYF. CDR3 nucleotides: TGTGCCTGGGACAACTCTGGAAACACCATATATTTT.